This TCR beta chain was recorded in a study of Graves' ophthalmopathy and Graves' hyperthyroidism. V gave up 5 bases and J gave up 3 bases; unmatched junction bases: 4. CDR3 length equals 14 residues. The germline V gene has CDR1 SGDLS and CDR2 YYNGEE. Scientists amplified the TCR beta CDR3 regions from RNA transcripts. The first round was an RT-PCR with HTBI primers, and the second round was a multiplex PCR. TCRdb reanalysed the multiplex PCR reads using MiXCR and keeps one entry per CDR3 protein. The sample carries hundreds of thousands of distinct CDR3 sequences, roughly 21% recorded once. This clonotype was observed at least ten times.

The chain couples TRBV9 to TRBJ2-2, with 7 bases matching TRBD2. Material for sequencing was peripheral blood. This sequence was found in a woman aged 18 to 35 with stable Graves' hyperthyroidism. The CDR3 DNA reads as TGTGCCAGCAGGGTGGCGGGAGACACCGGGGAGCTGTTTTTT. This codes for CASRVAGDTGELFF.